These 5 T cell receptor beta chains share one sample of origin, sequenced in a study of CD8 T cells in ankylosing spondylitis. TCRdb reprocessed the 5' RACE reads with MiXCR, giving one entry per CDR3 protein. The sample lists under 550,000 distinct CDR3 sequences; about 25% were seen once. Findings and caveats of the study: A motif of 7 to 9 highly homologous TCR beta variants was seen as apparently characteristic of ankylosing spondylitis blood.

Their antigens are not known. Sequencing input: blood, either unsorted or a sorted T cell fraction (not recorded which). All receptors come from a male donor with ankylosing spondylitis.

The CDR3 here is CAISESPTGKSDTEAFF. The CDR3 nucleotides read TGTGCCATCAGTGAGTCCCCGACAGGGAAGTCGGACACTGAAGCTTTCTTT. The chain is built from TRBV10-3 and TRBJ1-1, with 7 nucleotides matching TRBD1. The ends lost 0 bases at V and 3 bases at J; junction bases unmatched: 10. Germline CDR1 is ENHRY and CDR2 is SYGVKD. The CDR3 consists of 17 residues.

This sequence joins TRBV3-1 and TRBJ2-5; 8 bases map to TRBD2. Germline loops: CDR1 LGHDT, CDR2 YNNKEL (reference sequence). This CDR3 contains 15 residues. The J segment lost 3 bases and the V segment lost 1 base, leaving 4 bases of the junction unmatched. In DNA form, the CDR3 reads TGTGCCAGCAGCCAAGGGACTAGCAGAGAAGAGACCCAGTACTTC. Translating gives CASSQGTSREETQYF.

This chain connects TRBV4-2 to TRBJ1-6, with 7 bases aligning to TRBD1. The CDR3 is 16 amino acids. The V gene end was trimmed by 0 bases and the J gene end by 9 bases; junction bases not matched to a gene: 8. Per germline, CDR1 LGHNA and CDR2 YNFKEQ. CDR3 sequence reads: CASSQDSTGIGSPLHF. The CDR3, as DNA: TGTGCCAGCAGCCAAGATTCGACAGGGATCGGTTCACCCCTCCACTTT.

This rearrangement joins TRBV29-1 to TRBJ2-1, with no clear D. This CDR3 contains 14 residues. V lost 4 bases to trimming and J lost 4 bases, with 14 bases between them. The germline gives CDR1 SQVTM, CDR2 ANQGSEA. The CDR3: CSVGGLKPYNEQFF. The CDR3 nucleotides read TGCAGCGTTGGTGGCCTAAAACCTTACAATGAGCAGTTCTTC.

This chain connects TRBV21-1 to TRBJ2-1; TRBD1 is the table's D call, not checked against the DNA. TRBV21-1 counts as a pseudogene. The CDR3 runs to 14 residues. The CDR3 DNA is TGTGCCAGCAGCAAGGAACCCCGGGACAGGTCAAAGTTCTTC. This sequence encodes CASSKEPRDRSKFF.